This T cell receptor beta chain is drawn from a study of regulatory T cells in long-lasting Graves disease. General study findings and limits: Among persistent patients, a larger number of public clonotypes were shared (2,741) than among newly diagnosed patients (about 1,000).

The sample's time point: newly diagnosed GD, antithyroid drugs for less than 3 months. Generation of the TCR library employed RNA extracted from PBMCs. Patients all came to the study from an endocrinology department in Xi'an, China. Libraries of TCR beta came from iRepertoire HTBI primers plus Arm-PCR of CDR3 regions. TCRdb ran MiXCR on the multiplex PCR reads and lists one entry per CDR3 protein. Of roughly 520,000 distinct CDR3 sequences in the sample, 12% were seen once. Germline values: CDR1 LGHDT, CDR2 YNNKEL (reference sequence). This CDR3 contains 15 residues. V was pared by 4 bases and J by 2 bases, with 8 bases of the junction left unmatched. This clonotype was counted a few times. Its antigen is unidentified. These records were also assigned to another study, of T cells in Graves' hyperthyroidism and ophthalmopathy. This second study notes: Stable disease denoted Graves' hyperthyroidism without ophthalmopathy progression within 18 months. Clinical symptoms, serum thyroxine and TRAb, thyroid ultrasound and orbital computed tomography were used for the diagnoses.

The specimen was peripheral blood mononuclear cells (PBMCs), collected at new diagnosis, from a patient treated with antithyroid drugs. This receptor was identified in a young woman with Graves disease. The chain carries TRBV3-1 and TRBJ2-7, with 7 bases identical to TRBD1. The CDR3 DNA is TGTGCCAGCAGCCCGCGCCGGGACAGAACCTACGAGCAGTACTTC. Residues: CASSPRRDRTYEQYF.